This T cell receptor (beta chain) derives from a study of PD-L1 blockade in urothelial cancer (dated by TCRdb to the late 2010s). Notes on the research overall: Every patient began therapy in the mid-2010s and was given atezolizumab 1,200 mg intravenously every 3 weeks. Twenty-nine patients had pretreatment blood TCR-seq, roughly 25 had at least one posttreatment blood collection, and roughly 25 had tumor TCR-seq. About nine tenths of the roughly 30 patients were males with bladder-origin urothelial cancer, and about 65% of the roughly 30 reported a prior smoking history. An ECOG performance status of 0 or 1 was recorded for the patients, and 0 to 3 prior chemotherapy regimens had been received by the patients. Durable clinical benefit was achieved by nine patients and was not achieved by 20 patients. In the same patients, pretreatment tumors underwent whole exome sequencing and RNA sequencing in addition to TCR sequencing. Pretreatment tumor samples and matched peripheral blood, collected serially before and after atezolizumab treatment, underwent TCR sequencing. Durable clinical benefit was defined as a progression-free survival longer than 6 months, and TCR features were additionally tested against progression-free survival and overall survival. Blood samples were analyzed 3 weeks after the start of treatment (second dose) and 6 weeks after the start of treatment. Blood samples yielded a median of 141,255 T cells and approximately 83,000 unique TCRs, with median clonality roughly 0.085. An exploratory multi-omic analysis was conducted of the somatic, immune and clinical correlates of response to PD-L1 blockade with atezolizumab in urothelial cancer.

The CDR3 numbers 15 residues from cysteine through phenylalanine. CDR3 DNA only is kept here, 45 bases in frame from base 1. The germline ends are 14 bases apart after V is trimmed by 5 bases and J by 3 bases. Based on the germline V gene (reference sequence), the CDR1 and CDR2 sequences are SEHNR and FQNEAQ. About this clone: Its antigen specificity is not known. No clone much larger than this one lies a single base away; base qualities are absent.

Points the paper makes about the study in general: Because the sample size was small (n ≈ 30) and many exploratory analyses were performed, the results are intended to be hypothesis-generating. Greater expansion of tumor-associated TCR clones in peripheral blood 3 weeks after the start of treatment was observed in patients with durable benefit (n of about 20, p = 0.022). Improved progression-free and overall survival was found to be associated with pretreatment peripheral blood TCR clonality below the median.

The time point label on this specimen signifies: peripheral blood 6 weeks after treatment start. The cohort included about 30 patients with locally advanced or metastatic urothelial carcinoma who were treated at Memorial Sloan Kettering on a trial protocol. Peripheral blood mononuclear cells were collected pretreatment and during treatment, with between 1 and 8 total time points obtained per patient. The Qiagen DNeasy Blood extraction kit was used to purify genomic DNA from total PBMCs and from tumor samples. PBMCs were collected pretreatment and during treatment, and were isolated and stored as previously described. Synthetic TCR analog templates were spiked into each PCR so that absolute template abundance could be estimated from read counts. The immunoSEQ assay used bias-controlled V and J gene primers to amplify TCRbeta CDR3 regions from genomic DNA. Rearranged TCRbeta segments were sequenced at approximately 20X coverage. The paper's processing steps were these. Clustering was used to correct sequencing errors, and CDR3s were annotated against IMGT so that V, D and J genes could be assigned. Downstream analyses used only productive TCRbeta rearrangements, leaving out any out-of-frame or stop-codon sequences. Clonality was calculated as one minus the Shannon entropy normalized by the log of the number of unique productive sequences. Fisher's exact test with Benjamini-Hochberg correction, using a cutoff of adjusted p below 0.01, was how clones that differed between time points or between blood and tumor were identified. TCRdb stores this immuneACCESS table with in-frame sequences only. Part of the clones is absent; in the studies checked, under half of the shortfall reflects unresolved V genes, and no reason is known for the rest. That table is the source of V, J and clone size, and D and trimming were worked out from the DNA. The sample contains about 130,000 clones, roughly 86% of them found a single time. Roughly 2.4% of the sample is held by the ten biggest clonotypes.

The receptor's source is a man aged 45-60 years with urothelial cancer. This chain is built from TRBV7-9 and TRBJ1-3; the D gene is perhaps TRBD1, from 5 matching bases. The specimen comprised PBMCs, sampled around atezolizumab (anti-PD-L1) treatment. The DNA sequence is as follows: TGTGCCAGCAGCCCTGGCAGGGTCCTTGGAAACACCATATATTTT. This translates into CASSPGRVLGNTIYF.